In its sample, the clone carrying this TCR beta chain was seen many times. Antigen: not known. This specimen belongs to a study of CD8 T cells in ankylosing spondylitis. Study-level points and caveats: Past studies reported some motif variants in reactive arthritis synovial fluid and blood. It was reported that disease-linked clones were significantly enriched in matched ankylosing spondylitis synovial fluid.

TCR beta libraries were made by quantitative 5'-RACE with molecular barcodes. TCRdb re-derived calls from the 5' RACE reads in MiXCR, one entry per CDR3 protein. Altogether some 140,000 distinct CDR3 sequences are present, 7% to 9% being singletons, with the ten largest covering roughly 7.2%. V lost 6 bases, J lost 5 bases, and 5 bases stayed unmatched. The CDR3 consists of 13 residues. This TCR came from a male donor with ankylosing spondylitis. Sequenced sample: synovial fluid, either unsorted or a sorted T cell fraction (not recorded which). V is TRBV12-3 or TRBV12-4 and J is TRBJ2-5, with 8 bases aligning to TRBD1. For the CDR3, the DNA is TGTGCCAGCAGGGCAGGGGGCGCGGAGACCCAGTACTTC. Protein product: CASRAGGAETQYF.